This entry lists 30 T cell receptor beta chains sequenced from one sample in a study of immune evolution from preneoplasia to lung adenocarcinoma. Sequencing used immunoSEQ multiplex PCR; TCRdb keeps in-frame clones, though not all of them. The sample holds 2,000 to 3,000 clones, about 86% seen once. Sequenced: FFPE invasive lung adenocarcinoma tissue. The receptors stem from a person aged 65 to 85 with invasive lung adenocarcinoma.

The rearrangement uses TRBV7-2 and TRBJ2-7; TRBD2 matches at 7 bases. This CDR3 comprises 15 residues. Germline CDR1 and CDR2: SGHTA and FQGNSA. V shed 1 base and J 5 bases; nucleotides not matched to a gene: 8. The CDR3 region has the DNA TGTGCCAGCAGCTTAGGTACGGGACTATTCGACGAGCAGTACTTC. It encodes CASSLGTGLFDEQYF.

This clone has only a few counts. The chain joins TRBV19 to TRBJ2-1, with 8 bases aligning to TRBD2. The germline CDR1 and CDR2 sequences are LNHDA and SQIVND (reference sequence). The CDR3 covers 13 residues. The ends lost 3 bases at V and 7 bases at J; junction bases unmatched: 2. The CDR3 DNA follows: TGTGCCAGTAGTATGGGGACTAGTAATGAGCAGTTCTTC. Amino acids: CASSMGTSNEQFF.

This CDR3 reads CASSQDLGVDDEQFF. The CDR3 coding sequence is TGTGCCAGCAGCCAAGATCTCGGGGTAGACGATGAGCAGTTCTTC. The chain uses TRBV4-2 and TRBJ2-1; D is perhaps TRBD2 (5 bases). This CDR3 contains 15 residues. The germline V gene encodes CDR1 LGHNA and CDR2 YNFKEQ. Trimming pared 0 bases from V and 8 bases from J, leaving 14 bases between.

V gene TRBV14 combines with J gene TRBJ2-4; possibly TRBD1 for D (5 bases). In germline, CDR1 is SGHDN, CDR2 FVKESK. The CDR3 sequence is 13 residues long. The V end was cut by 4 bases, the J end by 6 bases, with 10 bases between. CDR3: CASSPGRGNIQYF. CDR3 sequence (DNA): TGTGCCAGCAGCCCAGGGCGCGGAAACATTCAGTACTTC.

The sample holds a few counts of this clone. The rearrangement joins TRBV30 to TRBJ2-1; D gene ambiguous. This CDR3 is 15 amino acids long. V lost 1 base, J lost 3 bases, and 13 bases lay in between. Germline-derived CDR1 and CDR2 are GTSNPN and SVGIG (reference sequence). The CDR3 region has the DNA TGTGCCTGGAGTGAAACGGTCCTTTACTACAATGAGCAGTTCTTC. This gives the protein CAWSETVLYYNEQFF.

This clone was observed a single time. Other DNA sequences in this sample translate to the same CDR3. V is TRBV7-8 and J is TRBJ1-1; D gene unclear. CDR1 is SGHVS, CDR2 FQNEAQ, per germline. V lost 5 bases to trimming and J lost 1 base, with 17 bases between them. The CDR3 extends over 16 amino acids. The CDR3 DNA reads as TGTGCCAGCAGCCTCGGGATCACCCCGCCGAACACTGAAGCTTTCTTT. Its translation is CASSLGITPPNTEAFF.

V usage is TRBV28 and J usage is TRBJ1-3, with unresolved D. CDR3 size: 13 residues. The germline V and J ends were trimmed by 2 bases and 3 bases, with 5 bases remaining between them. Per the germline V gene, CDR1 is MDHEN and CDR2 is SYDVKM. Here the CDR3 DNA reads TGTGCCAGCAGTTTAACCGATGGAAACACCATATATTTT. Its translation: CASSLTDGNTIYF.

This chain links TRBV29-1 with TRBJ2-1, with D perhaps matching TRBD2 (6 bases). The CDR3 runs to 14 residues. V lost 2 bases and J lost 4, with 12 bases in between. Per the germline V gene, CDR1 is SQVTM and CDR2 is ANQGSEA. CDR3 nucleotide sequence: TGCAGCGTTGAACGTGCGGGAACATACAATGAGCAGTTCTTC. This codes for CSVERAGTYNEQFF.

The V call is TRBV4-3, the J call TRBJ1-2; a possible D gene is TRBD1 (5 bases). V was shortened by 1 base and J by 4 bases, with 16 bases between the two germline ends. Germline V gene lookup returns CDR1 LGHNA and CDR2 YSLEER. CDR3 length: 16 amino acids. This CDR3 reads CASSQGLAGSSYGYTF. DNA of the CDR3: TGCGCCAGCAGCCAAGGGTTGGCAGGGTCGAGCTATGGCTACACCTTC.

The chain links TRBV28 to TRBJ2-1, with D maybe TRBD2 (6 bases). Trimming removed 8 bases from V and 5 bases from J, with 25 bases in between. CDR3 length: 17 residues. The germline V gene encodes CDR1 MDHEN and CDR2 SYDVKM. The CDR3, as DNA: TGTGCCAGCCGTACCGATTACGCGGGGCCTGGGGACAATGAGCAGTTCTTC. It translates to CASRTDYAGPGDNEQFF.

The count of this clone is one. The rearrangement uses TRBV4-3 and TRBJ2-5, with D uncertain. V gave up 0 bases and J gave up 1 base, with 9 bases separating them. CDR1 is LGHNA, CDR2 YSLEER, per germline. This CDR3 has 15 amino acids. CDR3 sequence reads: CASSQDHSLQETQYF. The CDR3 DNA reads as TGCGCCAGCAGCCAAGACCATTCTCTCCAAGAGACCCAGTACTTC.

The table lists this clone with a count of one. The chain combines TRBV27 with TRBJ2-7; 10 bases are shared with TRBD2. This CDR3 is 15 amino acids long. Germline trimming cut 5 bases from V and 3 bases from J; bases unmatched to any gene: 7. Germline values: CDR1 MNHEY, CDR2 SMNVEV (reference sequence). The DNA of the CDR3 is TGTGCCAGCAGTCGAGGAGCTAGCGGGAGCTACGAGCAGTACTTC. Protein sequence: CASSRGASGSYEQYF.

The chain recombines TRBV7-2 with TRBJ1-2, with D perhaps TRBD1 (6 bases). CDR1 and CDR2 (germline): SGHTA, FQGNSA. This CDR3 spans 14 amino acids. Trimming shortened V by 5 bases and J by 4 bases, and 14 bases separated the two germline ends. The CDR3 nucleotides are TGTGCCAGCAGCCGGGGGAACAGGGCCTATGGCTACACCTTC. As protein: CASSRGNRAYGYTF.

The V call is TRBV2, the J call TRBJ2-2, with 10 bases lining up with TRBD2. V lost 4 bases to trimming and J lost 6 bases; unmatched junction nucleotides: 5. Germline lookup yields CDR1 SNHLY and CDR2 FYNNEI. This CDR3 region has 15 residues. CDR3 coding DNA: TGTGCCAGCAGTGCGCTAGCGGGGGAGGCCGGGGAGCTGTTTTTT. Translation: CASSALAGEAGELFF.

The CDR3 bases are TGTGCCAGCACGGGGGACAGGGGGGAAACGCAGTATTTT. It is translated as CASTGDRGETQYF. The chain employs TRBV11-2 and TRBJ2-3; TRBD1 aligns across 11 bases. The CDR3 has 13 residues. Per germline, CDR1 SGHAT and CDR2 FQNNGV. V was clipped by 7 bases and J by 9 bases; unmatched bases: 6.

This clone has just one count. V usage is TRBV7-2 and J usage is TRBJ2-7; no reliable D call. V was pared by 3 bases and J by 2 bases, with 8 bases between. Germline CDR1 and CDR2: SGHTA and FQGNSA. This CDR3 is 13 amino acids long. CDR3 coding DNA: TGTGCCAGCAGCTTGCGCAGCCCCTACGAGCAGTACTTC. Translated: CASSLRSPYEQYF.

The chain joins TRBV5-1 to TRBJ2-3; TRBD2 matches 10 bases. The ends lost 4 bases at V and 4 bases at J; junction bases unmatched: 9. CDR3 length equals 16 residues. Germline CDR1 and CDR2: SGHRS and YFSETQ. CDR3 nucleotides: TGCGCCAGCAGCCGGGGATCTAGCGGGAGTGCAGATACGCAGTATTTT. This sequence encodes CASSRGSSGSADTQYF.

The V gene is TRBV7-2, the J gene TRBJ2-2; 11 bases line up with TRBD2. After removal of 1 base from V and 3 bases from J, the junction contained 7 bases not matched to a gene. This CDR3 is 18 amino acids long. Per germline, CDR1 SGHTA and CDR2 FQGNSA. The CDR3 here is CASSLGLAGGSYTGELFF. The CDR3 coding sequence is TGTGCCAGCAGCTTAGGTCTAGCGGGAGGCTCGTACACCGGGGAGCTGTTTTTT.

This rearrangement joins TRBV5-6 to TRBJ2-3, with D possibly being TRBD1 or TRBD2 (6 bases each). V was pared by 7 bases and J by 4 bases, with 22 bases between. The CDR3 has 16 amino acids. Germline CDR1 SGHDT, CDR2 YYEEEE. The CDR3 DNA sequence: TGTGCCAGCGGCTGGGGGGCGGGACTTGGGGCAGATACGCAGTATTTT. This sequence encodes CASGWGAGLGADTQYF.

The CDR3: CASSPDRGHNYGYTF. The CDR3 nucleotides read TGTGCCAGCAGCCCTGACAGGGGTCATAACTATGGCTACACCTTC. The rearrangement uses TRBV6-5 and TRBJ1-2; 8 nucleotides agree with TRBD1. The J segment lost 1 base and the V segment lost 6 bases, leaving 7 bases of the junction unmatched. This CDR3 has 15 residues. Per germline, CDR1 MNHEY and CDR2 SVGAGI.

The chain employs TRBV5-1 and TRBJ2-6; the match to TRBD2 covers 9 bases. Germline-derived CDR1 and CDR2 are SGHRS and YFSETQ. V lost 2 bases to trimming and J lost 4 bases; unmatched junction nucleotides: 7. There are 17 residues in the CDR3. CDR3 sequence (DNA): TGCGCCAGCAGCTTTTCGTCTAGCGGGACCGGGGCCAACGTCCTGACTTTC. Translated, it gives CASSFSSSGTGANVLTF.

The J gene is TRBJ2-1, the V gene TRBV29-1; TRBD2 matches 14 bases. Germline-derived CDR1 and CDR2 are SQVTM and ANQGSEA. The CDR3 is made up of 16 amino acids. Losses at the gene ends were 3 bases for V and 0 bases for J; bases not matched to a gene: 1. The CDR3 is CSVDGTSGSSYNEQFF. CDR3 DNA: TGCAGCGTTGACGGGACTAGCGGGAGCTCCTACAATGAGCAGTTCTTC.

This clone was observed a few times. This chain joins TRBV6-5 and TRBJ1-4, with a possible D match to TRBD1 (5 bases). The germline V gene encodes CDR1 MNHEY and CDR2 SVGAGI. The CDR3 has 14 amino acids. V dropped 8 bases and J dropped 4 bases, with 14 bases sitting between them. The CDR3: CASGSRDGNEKLFF. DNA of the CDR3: TGTGCCAGCGGCTCCCGGGACGGTAATGAAAAACTGTTTTTT.

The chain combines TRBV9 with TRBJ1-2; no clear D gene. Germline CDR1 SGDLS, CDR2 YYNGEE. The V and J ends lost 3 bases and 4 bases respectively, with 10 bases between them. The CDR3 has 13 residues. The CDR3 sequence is CASSGFLLYGYTF. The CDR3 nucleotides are TGTGCCAGCAGCGGTTTTTTACTCTATGGCTACACCTTC. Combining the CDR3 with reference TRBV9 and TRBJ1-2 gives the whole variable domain DSGVTQTPKHLITATGQRVTLRCSPRSGDLSVYWYQQSLDQGLQFLIQYYNGEERAKGNILERFSAQQFPDLHSELNLSSLELGDSALYFCASSGFLLYGYTFGSGTRLTVV.

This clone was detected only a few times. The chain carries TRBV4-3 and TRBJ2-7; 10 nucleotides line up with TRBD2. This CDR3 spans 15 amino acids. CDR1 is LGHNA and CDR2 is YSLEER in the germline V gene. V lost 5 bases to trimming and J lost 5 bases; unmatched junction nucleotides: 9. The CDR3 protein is CASSAAGTSENEQYF. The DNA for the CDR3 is TGCGCCAGCAGCGCCGCCGGGACTAGCGAGAACGAGCAGTACTTC.

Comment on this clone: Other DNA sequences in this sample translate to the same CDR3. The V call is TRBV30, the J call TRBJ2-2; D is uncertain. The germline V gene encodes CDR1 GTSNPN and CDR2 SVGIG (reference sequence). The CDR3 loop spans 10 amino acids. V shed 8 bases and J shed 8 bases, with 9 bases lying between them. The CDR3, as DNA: TGTGCCACAGAGGCTGGGGAGCTGTTTTTT. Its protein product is CATEAGELFF.

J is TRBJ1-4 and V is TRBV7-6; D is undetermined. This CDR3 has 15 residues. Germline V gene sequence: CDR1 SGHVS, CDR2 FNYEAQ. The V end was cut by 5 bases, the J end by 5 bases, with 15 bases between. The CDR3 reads CASSTPVGKNEKLFF. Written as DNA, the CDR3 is TGTGCCAGCAGCACCCCGGTTGGCAAGAATGAAAAACTGTTTTTT.

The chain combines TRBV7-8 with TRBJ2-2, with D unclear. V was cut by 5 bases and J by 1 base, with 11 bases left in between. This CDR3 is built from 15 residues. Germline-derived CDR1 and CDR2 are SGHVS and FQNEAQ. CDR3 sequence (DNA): TGTGCCAGCAGCCAAGGTACACAGAACACCGGGGAGCTGTTTTTT. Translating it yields CASSQGTQNTGELFF.

Written as DNA, the CDR3 is TGTGCCTGGAGTGGGGGACAGGGCAATCAGCCCCAGCATTTT. This translates into CAWSGGQGNQPQHF. The chain carries TRBV30 and TRBJ1-5; 8 bases line up with TRBD1. The ends lost 1 base at V and 2 bases at J; junction bases unmatched: 1. The CDR3 extends over 14 amino acids. The germline V gene has CDR1 GTSNPN and CDR2 SVGIG (reference sequence).

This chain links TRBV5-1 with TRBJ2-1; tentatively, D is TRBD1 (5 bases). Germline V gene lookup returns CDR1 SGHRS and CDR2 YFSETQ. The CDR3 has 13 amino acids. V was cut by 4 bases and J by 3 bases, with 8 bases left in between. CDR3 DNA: TGCGCCAGCAGCCAGGACATCTACAATGAGCAGTTCTTC. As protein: CASSQDIYNEQFF.